A selection of T cell receptor beta chains follows, all from one sample in a study of blood T cells in healthy people across ages. TCRdb used MiXCR to reprocess the 5' RACE reads, holding one entry per CDR3 protein. This table holds roughly 1,000,000 distinct CDR3 sequences, around 25% found once. These data were also filed under a second study, of T cells of mothers and their children.

The sequenced material came from blood. Receptors were obtained from a girl aged 2-10 years in good health. Each CDR3 is given with its conserved first and last residue. The order of the fields is J gene, D gene, clone size, V gene, CDR3 protein, CDR3 DNA. A D gene is named only where the DNA matches it firmly. Size values are once, few and many counts, or a class for expanded clones, and some rows have none.

J gene: TRBJ2-3
D gene: NA
clone size: few
V gene: TRBV7-6
CDR3 protein: CASSPSSSSTDTQYF
CDR3 DNA: TGTGCCAGCAGCCCGTCTTCATCTAGCACAGATACGCAGTATTTT

J gene: TRBJ2-4
D gene: TRBD1
clone size: NA
V gene: TRBV20-1
CDR3 protein: CSASQGAAKNIQYF
CDR3 DNA: TGCAGTGCTAGTCAGGGGGCGGCCAAAAACATTCAGTACTTC

J gene: TRBJ2-7
D gene: TRBD2
clone size: NA
V gene: TRBV5-1
CDR3 protein: CASSNWDYPEIEQYF
CDR3 DNA: TGCGCCAGCAGCAACTGGGACTACCCAGAAATCGAGCAGTACTTC

J gene: TRBJ2-3
D gene: TRBD2
clone size: few
V gene: TRBV4-2
CDR3 protein: CASSQSGGGTDTQYF
CDR3 DNA: TGTGCCAGCAGCCAATCGGGAGGGGGCACAGATACGCAGTATTTT

J gene: TRBJ1-4
D gene: NA
clone size: few
V gene: TRBV3-1
CDR3 protein: CARTRQFSPFNEKLFF
CDR3 DNA: TGTGCCAGGACAAGACAGTTTTCCCCCTTCAATGAAAAACTGTTTTTT

J gene: TRBJ2-7
D gene: NA
clone size: few
V gene: TRBV2
CDR3 protein: CASSQEQGSTYEQYF
CDR3 DNA: TGTGCCAGCAGTCAAGAACAGGGCTCGACCTACGAGCAGTACTTC

J gene: TRBJ2-6
D gene: NA
clone size: NA
V gene: TRBV5-6
CDR3 protein: CASSLGFGTGANVLTF
CDR3 DNA: TGTGCCAGCAGCTTGGGATTCGGAACTGGGGCCAACGTCCTGACTTTC

J gene: TRBJ2-1
D gene: NA
clone size: NA
V gene: TRBV20-1
CDR3 protein: CSARGVLTPGNEQFF
CDR3 DNA: TGCAGTGCTAGAGGGGTACTAACGCCTGGCAATGAGCAGTTCTTC

J gene: TRBJ2-5
D gene: TRBD1
clone size: NA
V gene: TRBV6-2/TRBV6-3
CDR3 protein: CASSYLDRGLGETQYF
CDR3 DNA: TGTGCCAGCAGTTACTTGGACAGGGGCCTCGGTGAGACCCAGTACTTC

J gene: TRBJ2-5
D gene: NA
clone size: few
V gene: TRBV7-2
CDR3 protein: CASSLEYGARQETQYF
CDR3 DNA: TGTGCCAGCAGCTTAGAGTACGGGGCCAGGCAAGAGACCCAGTACTTC

J gene: TRBJ2-1
D gene: NA
clone size: few
V gene: TRBV25-1
CDR3 protein: CASSELTSNEQFF
CDR3 DNA: TGTGCCAGCAGTGAACTGACTAGTAATGAGCAGTTCTTC

J gene: TRBJ2-5
D gene: NA
clone size: many
V gene: TRBV6-5
CDR3 protein: CASSSIWGAETQYF
CDR3 DNA: TGTGCCAGCAGTTCGATATGGGGGGCAGAGACCCAGTACTTC

J gene: TRBJ2-5
D gene: NA
clone size: NA
V gene: TRBV7-2
CDR3 protein: CASSSSQVPGETQYF
CDR3 DNA: TGTGCCAGCAGCTCCAGTCAGGTGCCCGGGGAGACCCAGTACTTC

J gene: TRBJ2-3
D gene: NA
clone size: NA
V gene: TRBV24-1
CDR3 protein: CATSWRTDTQYF
CDR3 DNA: TGTGCCACCAGCTGGAGGACAGATACGCAGTATTTT